Given below is one TCR beta chain in context. As yet, its antigen is unknown. Germline V gene sequence: CDR1 MGHRA, CDR2 YSYEKL. This CDR3 is built from 12 residues. Trimming cost V 2 bases and J 12 bases; bases outside gene matches: 2. These data come from a study of cytomegalovirus exposure and HLA in healthy donors. Findings and limits, study-wide: It was approximately 160 TCR beta chains that were listed as cytomegalovirus-associated. TCR beta sequences reportedly predicted most subjects' HLA-A and HLA-B alleles accurately. In a later analysis, TCR association rates varied by HLA locus: DRB1 most, HLA-C fewest.

PCR was performed using 60 Vbeta and 13 Jbeta primers. Only in-frame clones appear in the TCRdb table, and some are missing; sequencing was by immunoSEQ multiplex PCR. The profile covers a few hundred thousand clones, with approximately 81% appearing a single time and 8% taken by the ten largest. The donors were healthy bone marrow donors. The clonotype comes from a woman aged 60-75 years in good health and CMV-seropositive. The sequenced sample consisted of PBMCs. The J gene is TRBJ2-1, the V gene TRBV4-1; 9 bases line up with TRBD1. The CDR3 DNA reads TGCGCCAGCAGCCAAACAGGGGGCTGGCAGTTCTTC. Translating gives CASSQTGGWQFF.